This T cell receptor beta chain appears in the sequencing data of a study of T cell changes during pregnancy in multiple sclerosis. V was cut by 4 bases and J by 2 bases, with 17 bases left in between. CDR3 size: 15 residues. Germline V CDR1 and CDR2: GTSNPN, SVGIG (reference sequence). Measured with immunoSEQ multiplex PCR; TCRdb has only the in-frame clones, and not every one. The sample yields some 57,000 clones, roughly nine tenths seen once. The chain employs TRBV30 and TRBJ2-5; D is possibly TRBD2 (6 bases). The sample was CD4+ T cells from peripheral blood mononuclear cells, taken after pregnancy. This TCR derives from a female donor in good health, enrolled as a control in a pregnancy study. As DNA, the CDR3 is TGTGCCTGGACCCCCACTCGGGACTTTCAAGAGACCCAGTACTTC. Its translation is CAWTPTRDFQETQYF.